The rows below give T cell receptor beta chains drawn from one sample of a study of siplizumab effects on memory and regulatory T cells. Sequenced by immunoSEQ multiplex PCR; TCRdb stores in-frame clones only, minus some. The sample gives some 100,000 clones, 94% of which show up once; around 0.6% is in the top ten. Sequencing was done on a sample of Tregs sorted from blood. The receptors come from a human donor in good health. Each CDR3 is given with its conserved first and last residue.

V gene	J gene	CDR3 protein
TRBV9	TRBJ1-4	CASSVEPGHSNEKLFF
TRBV5-4	TRBJ2-5	CASSLASGQETQYF
TRBV18	TRBJ2-1	CASSRGLAGLTYEQFF
TRBV5-1	TRBJ2-7	CASSLWQGAYEQYF
TRBV18	TRBJ1-5	CASSPLPAREPQHF
TRBV30	TRBJ2-1	CAWTPPGGSGQGREQFF
TRBV18	TRBJ1-3	CASSPYLSSGNTIYF
TRBV6-1	TRBJ1-2	CASSSYGYTF
TRBV18	TRBJ1-1	CASSPLDRYDTEAFF
TRBV19	TRBJ2-1	CASSKSLNEQFF
TRBV5-5	TRBJ1-1	CASSLATGVYSTEAFF
TRBV18	TRBJ1-5	CASSPSARNQPQHF